The rows below give T cell receptor beta chains drawn from one sample of a study of blood T cell repertoires in COVID-19. Assay: immunoSEQ multiplex PCR; the TCRdb copy retains only in-frame clones and omits some. The sample shows under 20,000 clones, roughly four fifths of them seen only once. Sequencing was done on a sample of peripheral blood. The source of these receptors is a man of 80 years or more with active COVID-19. CDR3s include the opening cysteine and the closing phenylalanine or tryptophan. Each record gives: J gene, V gene, CDR3 length, D gene, clone size, CDR3 DNA, CDR3 protein. A D gene is named only where the DNA matches it firmly. Rows may omit the clone size; those that give it use once, few, many or a size class.

j_gene: TRBJ2-2
v_gene: TRBV7-9
len: 15
d_gene: .
abundance: .
CDR3nt: TGTGCCAGCAGCCTAGAGGGACAGAACACCGGGGAGCTGTTTTTT
CDR3aa: CASSLEGQNTGELFF

j_gene: TRBJ1-2
v_gene: TRBV6-5
len: 14
d_gene: .
abundance: .
CDR3nt: TGTGCCAGCAGTAACAGGGCGTCGACCTATGGCTACACCTTC
CDR3aa: CASSNRASTYGYTF

j_gene: TRBJ2-7
v_gene: TRBV6-6
len: 14
d_gene: TRBD1
abundance: .
CDR3nt: TGTGCCAGCAGCGTCCGGGACAGCTCCTACGAGCAGTACTTC
CDR3aa: CASSVRDSSYEQYF

j_gene: TRBJ1-1
v_gene: TRBV5-1
len: 15
d_gene: .
abundance: .
CDR3nt: TGCGCCAGCAGCCAGCAGGGTTCCCCTGTTGCTGAAGCTTTCTTT
CDR3aa: CASSQQGSPVAEAFF

j_gene: TRBJ1-1
v_gene: TRBV14
len: 14
d_gene: .
abundance: .
CDR3nt: TGTGCCAGCAGCCCGACCGGGGTTAACACTGAAGCTTTCTTT
CDR3aa: CASSPTGVNTEAFF

j_gene: TRBJ2-1
v_gene: TRBV7-9
len: 15
d_gene: TRBD1
abundance: .
CDR3nt: TGTGCCAGCAGCTTAGCGGGGACAGGGAGGAATGAGCAGTTCTTC
CDR3aa: CASSLAGTGRNEQFF

j_gene: TRBJ2-7
v_gene: TRBV2
len: 15
d_gene: TRBD2
abundance: .
CDR3nt: TGTGCCAGCATAGGGACTAGCGGGAGCTCCTACGAGCAGTACTTC
CDR3aa: CASIGTSGSSYEQYF

j_gene: TRBJ2-1
v_gene: TRBV6-2/TRBV6-3
len: 16
d_gene: .
abundance: .
CDR3nt: TGTGCCAGCAGTCCCCTGGGCGGGAACTCCTACAATGAGCAGTTCTTC
CDR3aa: CASSPLGGNSYNEQFF

j_gene: TRBJ2-6
v_gene: TRBV19
len: 15
d_gene: .
abundance: .
CDR3nt: TGTGCCAGTAGTGCCAGGGTAACCGGGGCCAACGTCCTGACTTTC
CDR3aa: CASSARVTGANVLTF

j_gene: TRBJ2-1
v_gene: TRBV20-1
len: 16
d_gene: TRBD2
abundance: .
CDR3nt: TGCAGTGCTAGTCCACCCGGAGCGGGAGGGATTAATGAGCAGTTCTTC
CDR3aa: CSASPPGAGGINEQFF

j_gene: TRBJ2-7
v_gene: TRBV5-5
len: 15
d_gene: .
abundance: .
CDR3nt: TGTGCCAGCAGCTTGGATGTACGGGGAAACTACGAGCAGTACTTC
CDR3aa: CASSLDVRGNYEQYF

j_gene: TRBJ2-3
v_gene: TRBV7-2
len: 19
d_gene: TRBD2
abundance: .
CDR3nt: TGTGCCAGCAGCTTCTGGCATGAGCGGGAGGGCGAAGGAAAAGATACGCAGTATTTT
CDR3aa: CASSFWHEREGEGKDTQYF

j_gene: TRBJ2-7
v_gene: TRBV2
len: 12
d_gene: .
abundance: .
CDR3nt: TGTGCCAGCAATCGGGGTTCCTACGAGCAGTACTTC
CDR3aa: CASNRGSYEQYF

j_gene: TRBJ2-5
v_gene: TRBV27
len: 15
d_gene: TRBD2
abundance: .
CDR3nt: TGTGCCAGCAGTTTACTAGCGGGAGGTCTTGAGACCCAGTACTTC
CDR3aa: CASSLLAGGLETQYF

j_gene: TRBJ2-5
v_gene: TRBV7-9
len: 12
d_gene: .
abundance: .
CDR3nt: TGTGCCAGCAGCTCGGAGCAAGAGACCCAGTACTTC
CDR3aa: CASSSEQETQYF

j_gene: TRBJ2-1
v_gene: TRBV7-2
len: 19
d_gene: TRBD2
abundance: .
CDR3nt: TGTGCCAGCAGCTTGACTAGCGGGAGGGGGATCGGTTCCTACAATGAGCAGTTCTTC
CDR3aa: CASSLTSGRGIGSYNEQFF

j_gene: TRBJ2-7
v_gene: TRBV6-5
len: 14
d_gene: TRBD1
abundance: .
CDR3nt: TGTGCCAGCTCCCGCCAGGGGGCTGTTAACGAGCAGTACTTC
CDR3aa: CASSRQGAVNEQYF

j_gene: TRBJ2-7
v_gene: TRBV5-8
len: 14
d_gene: .
abundance: .
CDR3nt: TGTGCCAGCAGCCACCCTCGGGGGGACAACGAGCAGTACTTC
CDR3aa: CASSHPRGDNEQYF

j_gene: TRBJ2-7
v_gene: TRBV3-1/TRBV3-2
len: 13
d_gene: .
abundance: .
CDR3nt: TGTGCCAGCAGTGCGGTAGGCACCTACGAGCAGTACTTC
CDR3aa: CASSAVGTYEQYF

j_gene: TRBJ2-7
v_gene: TRBV7-8
len: 13
d_gene: .
abundance: few
CDR3nt: TGTGCCAGCAGCTTAGGGACAACCTACGAGCAGTACTTC
CDR3aa: CASSLGTTYEQYF

j_gene: TRBJ2-7
v_gene: TRBV10-3
len: 15
d_gene: TRBD1
abundance: .
CDR3nt: TGTGCCATCAGTGAGTCGTGGACAGGGTCTTCCGAGCAGTACTTC
CDR3aa: CAISESWTGSSEQYF

j_gene: TRBJ1-4
v_gene: TRBV7-9
len: 18
d_gene: TRBD1
abundance: .
CDR3nt: TGTGCCAGCAGCTTTCCGGGACAGGGGGCGCGGGTAAATGAAAAACTGTTTTTT
CDR3aa: CASSFPGQGARVNEKLFF

j_gene: TRBJ1-5
v_gene: TRBV2
len: 17
d_gene: TRBD1
abundance: .
CDR3nt: TGTGCCAGCAGTGACCCACAGACAGGGGGCAGCAATCAGCCCCAGCATTTT
CDR3aa: CASSDPQTGGSNQPQHF

j_gene: TRBJ1-3
v_gene: TRBV29-1
len: 13
d_gene: .
abundance: .
CDR3nt: TGCAGCGCCACCACAGGGACGGGAAACACCATATATTTT
CDR3aa: CSATTGTGNTIYF

j_gene: TRBJ2-4
v_gene: TRBV5-1
len: 16
d_gene: .
abundance: .
CDR3nt: TGCGCCAGCAGCTTGGATGTCAGGGCTGTCAAAAACATTCAGTACTTC
CDR3aa: CASSLDVRAVKNIQYF

j_gene: TRBJ2-5
v_gene: TRBV28
len: 17
d_gene: .
abundance: .
CDR3nt: TGTGCCAGCAGAAAAGGTTCGGACAGTCTGTACCAAGAGACCCAGTACTTC
CDR3aa: CASRKGSDSLYQETQYF

j_gene: TRBJ2-7
v_gene: TRBV10-2
len: 17
d_gene: TRBD2
abundance: medium-sized
CDR3nt: TGCGCCAGTGGGACTAGCGGTCCTTCCCGGATATCCTACGAGCAGTACTTC
CDR3aa: CASGTSGPSRISYEQYF

j_gene: TRBJ2-1
v_gene: TRBV14
len: 15
d_gene: .
abundance: .
CDR3nt: TGTGCCAGCAGCCAAGATTTGCGAGGAAGTAATGAGCAGTTCTTC
CDR3aa: CASSQDLRGSNEQFF

j_gene: TRBJ2-3
v_gene: TRBV27
len: 19
d_gene: TRBD1
abundance: .
CDR3nt: TGTGCCAGCAGTTTGAAATTGTTTCTCGGACAGGGAGGCACAGATACGCAGTATTTT
CDR3aa: CASSLKLFLGQGGTDTQYF

j_gene: TRBJ2-7
v_gene: TRBV12-3/TRBV12-4
len: 12
d_gene: TRBD1
abundance: few
CDR3nt: TGTGCCAGCAGCTATACAGGGGCCGAGCAGTACTTC
CDR3aa: CASSYTGAEQYF

j_gene: TRBJ2-1
v_gene: TRBV18
len: 14
d_gene: .
abundance: .
CDR3nt: TGTGCCAGCTCACCAGTTAGCTCCTACAATGAGCAGTTCTTC
CDR3aa: CASSPVSSYNEQFF

j_gene: TRBJ2-7
v_gene: TRBV4-1
len: 15
d_gene: TRBD1
abundance: .
CDR3nt: TGCGCCAGCAGCCACCAGGACAGGGGGGGTTACGAGCAGTACTTC
CDR3aa: CASSHQDRGGYEQYF

j_gene: TRBJ2-1
v_gene: TRBV24-1
len: 14
d_gene: .
abundance: few
CDR3nt: TGTGCCACCAGTGGCAGGGGCTCCTACAATGAGCAGTTCTTC
CDR3aa: CATSGRGSYNEQFF

j_gene: TRBJ2-1
v_gene: TRBV18
len: 16
d_gene: TRBD2
abundance: .
CDR3nt: TGTGCCAGCTCACCACCTACTAGCGGGGTGGTCAATGAGCAGTTCTTC
CDR3aa: CASSPPTSGVVNEQFF

j_gene: TRBJ2-5
v_gene: TRBV5-1
len: 13
d_gene: TRBD2
abundance: .
CDR3nt: TGCGCCAGCTGTAGCGGGAGGGGAGAGACCCAGTACTTC
CDR3aa: CASCSGRGETQYF

j_gene: TRBJ2-1
v_gene: TRBV5-5
len: 14
d_gene: .
abundance: .
CDR3nt: TGTGCCAGCAGCTTGCTAAACGTAAACAATGAGCAGTTCTTC
CDR3aa: CASSLLNVNNEQFF

j_gene: TRBJ2-1
v_gene: TRBV9
len: 19
d_gene: TRBD2
abundance: .
CDR3nt: TGTGCCAGCAGCGTAGCGGGTAGCGGGAGGACCAGCTCCTACAATGAGCAGTTCTTC
CDR3aa: CASSVAGSGRTSSYNEQFF

j_gene: TRBJ2-3
v_gene: TRBV28
len: 16
d_gene: .
abundance: .
CDR3nt: TGTGCCAGCAGTTTATCCGGGAAGGGAGGCACAGATACGCAGTATTTT
CDR3aa: CASSLSGKGGTDTQYF

j_gene: TRBJ2-7
v_gene: TRBV4-3
len: 15
d_gene: TRBD2
abundance: .
CDR3nt: TGCGCCAGCAGCCAAGCTAGCGGGGGAACCTACGAGCAGTACTTC
CDR3aa: CASSQASGGTYEQYF

j_gene: TRBJ1-2
v_gene: TRBV4-1
len: 13
d_gene: .
abundance: .
CDR3nt: TGCGCCAGCAGCCAAGAAGGGGGGGCGGGCTACACCTTC
CDR3aa: CASSQEGGAGYTF

j_gene: TRBJ2-3
v_gene: TRBV9
len: 16
d_gene: TRBD1
abundance: few
CDR3nt: TGTGCCAGCAGCGAGGTGGTGGGACAGGGACCAGATACGCAGTATTTT
CDR3aa: CASSEVVGQGPDTQYF

j_gene: TRBJ2-5
v_gene: TRBV7-8
len: 16
d_gene: .
abundance: .
CDR3nt: TGTGCCAGCACCTTTAGCTATTCGGACACGCAAGAGACCCAGTACTTC
CDR3aa: CASTFSYSDTQETQYF

j_gene: TRBJ2-3
v_gene: TRBV9
len: 15
d_gene: .
abundance: .
CDR3nt: TGTGCCAGCAGCGTAGGGCTGGAACTAACAGATACGCAGTATTTT
CDR3aa: CASSVGLELTDTQYF

j_gene: TRBJ2-1
v_gene: TRBV12-3/TRBV12-4
len: 13
d_gene: .
abundance: .
CDR3nt: TGTGCCAGCAGTTTCGCCAGGGCTAATGAGCAGTTCTTC
CDR3aa: CASSFARANEQFF

j_gene: TRBJ1-1
v_gene: TRBV28
len: 13
d_gene: .
abundance: .
CDR3nt: TGTGCCAGCAGTTTTCTCCGGAACACTGAAGCTTTCTTT
CDR3aa: CASSFLRNTEAFF

j_gene: TRBJ2-7
v_gene: TRBV6-2/TRBV6-3
len: 16
d_gene: TRBD1
abundance: .
CDR3nt: TGTGCCAGCAGTTATCCTGGGACAGCCAACTCCTACGAGCAGTACTTC
CDR3aa: CASSYPGTANSYEQYF

j_gene: TRBJ1-1
v_gene: TRBV6-2/TRBV6-3
len: 14
d_gene: .
abundance: .
CDR3nt: TGTGCCAGCAGTTGGGGGGGCCTGAACACTGAAGCTTTCTTT
CDR3aa: CASSWGGLNTEAFF

j_gene: TRBJ2-5
v_gene: TRBV9
len: 15
d_gene: TRBD2
abundance: .
CDR3nt: TGTGCCAGCAGCGCGAAATCGGGACTAAGTGAGACCCAGTACTTC
CDR3aa: CASSAKSGLSETQYF

j_gene: TRBJ1-3
v_gene: TRBV21-1
len: 13
d_gene: .
abundance: .
CDR3nt: TGTGCCAGCAGCAGGAGCTCTGGAAACACCATATATTTT
CDR3aa: CASSRSSGNTIYF

j_gene: TRBJ2-1
v_gene: TRBV2
len: 15
d_gene: .
abundance: once
CDR3nt: TGTGCCAGCAGTGAACAGGGGCCTAAGACAAATGAGCAGTTCTTC
CDR3aa: CASSEQGPKTNEQFF

j_gene: TRBJ2-5
v_gene: TRBV3-1/TRBV3-2
len: 15
d_gene: TRBD2
abundance: .
CDR3nt: TGTGCCAGCAGCCGACGGGGACTAGGGAAAGAGACCCAGTACTTC
CDR3aa: CASSRRGLGKETQYF

j_gene: TRBJ2-7
v_gene: TRBV4-1
len: 19
d_gene: TRBD2
abundance: .
CDR3nt: TGCGCCAGCAGCGAAACACAGGGGTGGACTAGCGGGAGGACGTACGAGCAGTACTTC
CDR3aa: CASSETQGWTSGRTYEQYF

j_gene: TRBJ2-5
v_gene: TRBV5-1
len: 14
d_gene: TRBD2
abundance: .
CDR3nt: TGCGCCAGCAGCCCTTGGGAGGGCCAAGAGACCCAGTACTTC
CDR3aa: CASSPWEGQETQYF

j_gene: TRBJ2-2
v_gene: TRBV4-3
len: 14
d_gene: .
abundance: .
CDR3nt: TGCGCCAGCAGCCAAGACAGGGGCACCGGGGAGCTGTTTTTT
CDR3aa: CASSQDRGTGELFF

j_gene: TRBJ2-3
v_gene: TRBV6-6
len: 17
d_gene: TRBD1
abundance: .
CDR3nt: TGTGCCAGCAGTCAATCCGGGACAGGGCTGTCAGAGGACACGCAGTATTTT
CDR3aa: CASSQSGTGLSEDTQYF

j_gene: TRBJ2-7
v_gene: TRBV25-1
len: 14
d_gene: .
abundance: medium-sized
CDR3nt: TGTGCCAGCAGAGAGAGTGGCGGATCCTACGAGCAGTACTTC
CDR3aa: CASRESGGSYEQYF

j_gene: TRBJ1-1
v_gene: TRBV3-1/TRBV3-2
len: 16
d_gene: TRBD1
abundance: .
CDR3nt: TGTGCCAGCAGCCAAGATCGAGTGACAGGGGTCACTGAAGCTTTCTTT
CDR3aa: CASSQDRVTGVTEAFF

j_gene: TRBJ2-1
v_gene: TRBV12-3/TRBV12-4
len: 13
d_gene: .
abundance: .
CDR3nt: TGTGCCAGCAGTTTCAGCGTACCCAATGAGCAGTTCTTC
CDR3aa: CASSFSVPNEQFF